This TCR beta chain was recovered during a study of blood T cell repertoires in COVID-19 (TCRdb year 2020). General notes on the study: The collaborator samples originated in the United States, Italy and Spain and spanned the acute and convalescent phases of COVID-19. A de-identified subject ID, COVID-19 status, age in years and sex were almost always included in the sample metadata. Subjects who had been exposed to COVID-19, were actively infected with it, or had recovered from it provided the deeply sampled blood TCRbeta repertoires that made up the dataset. Samples came from the ongoing ImmuneRACE study (first 160 participants) plus 1,254 subjects from 6 global collaborators. HLA class I and class II types, where available, came from metadata supplied by the sample provider rather than from assay-based typing. The repertoires were released in a freely available public database intended as a resource for research on the immune response to SARS-CoV-2. The prospective study material was composed of cDNA or gDNA derived from T cells, B-cell-depleted T cells, or PBMCs. The study at large found these results: How much clinical and demographic metadata was included differed by source and by participant, and the metadata was provided uncurated.

Comments on this clone: It has no known antigen specificity. Nothing much larger sits one base from this clone, and base qualities are not available.

Participants in the prospective study were aged roughly 18 to 100 years, lived in 20 to 25 United States geographic areas, and enrolled through a virtual design. To assign participants to cohorts, the prospective study relied on clinical history that participants themselves reported in a screening survey and a study questionnaire. Exposed participants were defined as having been in contact with someone with a PCR-confirmed or clinician-diagnosed COVID-19 case within 2 weeks of study entry. Mobile phlebotomists in the prospective study collected whole blood, serum and a nasopharyngeal or oropharyngeal swab from every participant. Over a roughly 2-month period, participants in the prospective study had the option of providing additional blood draws and questionnaires. Before DNA extraction, prospective study blood samples were shipped either frozen or at room temperature. TCRbeta CDR3 regions were amplified from genomic DNA using the immunoSEQ Assay, a bias-controlled multiplex PCR. The paper's data handling went like this. Nucleated cell counts per sample were estimated from amplification of reference gene primers within the assay. To quantify the absolute abundance of each unique TCRbeta CDR3 rearrangement, sequence reads were collapsed and filtered. For each sample, productive Simpson clonality was calculated by taking the square root of Simpson's diversity index across productive rearrangements. TCRdb took over this immuneACCESS table, retaining in-frame rearrangements with V and J assigned. Such tables are incomplete; in checked studies, under half of the missing clones stem from an unresolved V gene, and the remainder is unexplained. That table gives V, J and clone size, and the DNA gave D and trimming. This sample holds hundreds of thousands of clones; less than 85% were observed only once. Of the sample, about 1.9% falls within the top ten clones.

At the junction V is shortened by 4 bases and J by 0 bases, with 12 bases in between. The CDR3 runs 15 amino acids, cysteine and phenylalanine included. Of all the DNA, just the CDR3 is kept, 45 bases in frame from base 1. The germline V gene gives CDR1 as ENHRY and CDR2 as SYGVKD. This TCR came from a woman in her thirties who had been exposed to COVID-19. The rearrangement joined TRBV10-3 to TRBJ1-2; TRBD1 could be the D gene, as 5 bases match. The sample comprised PBMCs or T cells enriched from blood (not recorded which). The nucleotide sequence reads TGTGCCATCAGTGCCAGACAGTCATCTAACTATGGCTACACCTTC. Its translation is CAISARQSSNYGYTF.